This TCR beta chain was captured by sequencing in a study of beta chain features in type 1 diabetes. Findings and limits, study-wide: Any HLA effect on TCRB rearrangement was left unresolved by small sub-analyses.

This clone was seen only a few times. Its specificity is unknown. The study reverse transcribed the entire isolated RNA, so it sequenced expressed TCRB transcripts. Data came from immunoSEQ multiplex PCR; TCRdb stores just in-frame clones and leaves some out. The data show about 40,000 clones, roughly 49% seen once. V lost 5 bases to trimming and J lost 3 bases, with 11 bases between them. This CDR3 is 14 amino acids long. Germline-derived CDR1 and CDR2 are SGDLS and YYNGEE. The clonotype was recovered from a woman aged 18 to 35 in good health. The specimen sequenced was central memory CD4+ T cells from blood. This chain links TRBV9 with TRBJ2-2; the D gene is possibly TRBD2 (7 bases). The DNA of the CDR3 is TGTGCCAGCAGGAGGGGGGGCGACACCGGGGAGCTGTTTTTT. This codes for CASRRGGDTGELFF.